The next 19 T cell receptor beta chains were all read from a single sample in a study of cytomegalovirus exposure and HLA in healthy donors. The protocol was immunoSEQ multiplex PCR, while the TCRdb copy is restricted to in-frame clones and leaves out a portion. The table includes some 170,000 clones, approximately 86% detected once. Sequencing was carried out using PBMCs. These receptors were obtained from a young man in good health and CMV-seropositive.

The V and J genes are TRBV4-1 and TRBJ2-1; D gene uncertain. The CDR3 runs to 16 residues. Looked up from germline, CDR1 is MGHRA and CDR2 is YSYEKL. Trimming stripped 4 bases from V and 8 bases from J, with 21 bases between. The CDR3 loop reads CASSPSVERHVHEQFF. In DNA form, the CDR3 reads TGCGCCAGCAGCCCATCCGTTGAACGACATGTCCATGAGCAGTTCTTC.

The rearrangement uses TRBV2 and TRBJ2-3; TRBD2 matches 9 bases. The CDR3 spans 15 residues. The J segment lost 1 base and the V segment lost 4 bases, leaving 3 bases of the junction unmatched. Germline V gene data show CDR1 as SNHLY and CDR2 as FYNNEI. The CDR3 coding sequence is TGTGCCAGCAGTGTAAAGCGGGGGGGCACAGATACGCAGTATTTT. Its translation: CASSVKRGGTDTQYF. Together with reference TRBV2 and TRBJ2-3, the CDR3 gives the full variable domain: EPEVTQTPSHQVTQMGQEVILRCVPISNHLYFYWYRQILGQKVEFLVSFYNNEISEKSEIFDDQFSVERPDGSNFTLKIRSTKLEDSAMYFCASSVKRGGTDTQYFGPGTRLTVL.

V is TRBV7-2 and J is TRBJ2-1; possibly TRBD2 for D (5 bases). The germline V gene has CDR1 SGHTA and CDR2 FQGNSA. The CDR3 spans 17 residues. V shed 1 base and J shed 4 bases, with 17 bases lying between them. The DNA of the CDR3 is TGTGCCAGCAGCTTAGTTGCGGTAGGACTGCCGTACAATGAGCAGTTCTTC. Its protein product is CASSLVAVGLPYNEQFF.

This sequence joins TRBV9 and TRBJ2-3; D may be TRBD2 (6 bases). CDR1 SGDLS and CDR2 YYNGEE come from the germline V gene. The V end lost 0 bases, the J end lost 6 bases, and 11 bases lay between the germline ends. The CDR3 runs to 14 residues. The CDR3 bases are TGTGCCAGCAGCGTAGGCAGGGAGGTCGATACGCAGTATTTT. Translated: CASSVGREVDTQYF.

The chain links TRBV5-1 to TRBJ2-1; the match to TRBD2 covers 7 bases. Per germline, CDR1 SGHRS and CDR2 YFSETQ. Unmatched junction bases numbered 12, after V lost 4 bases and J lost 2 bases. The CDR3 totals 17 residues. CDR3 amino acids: CASSPRVGGSPYNEQFF. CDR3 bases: TGCGCCAGCAGCCCCCGGGTGGGCGGGAGCCCCTACAATGAGCAGTTCTTC.

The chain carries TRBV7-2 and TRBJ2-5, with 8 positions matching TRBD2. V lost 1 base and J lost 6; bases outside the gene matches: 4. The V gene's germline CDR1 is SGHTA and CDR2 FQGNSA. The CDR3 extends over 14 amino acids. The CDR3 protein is CASSLVAGGKTQYF. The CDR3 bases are TGTGCCAGCAGCTTAGTTGCGGGGGGAAAGACCCAGTACTTC.

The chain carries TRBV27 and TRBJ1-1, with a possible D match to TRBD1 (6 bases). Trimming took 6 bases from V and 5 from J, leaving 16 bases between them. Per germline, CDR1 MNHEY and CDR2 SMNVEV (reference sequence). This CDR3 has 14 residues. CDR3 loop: CASSRGGAGTEAFF. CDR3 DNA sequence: TGTGCCAGCAGCAGGGGAGGGGCGGGAACTGAAGCTTTCTTT.

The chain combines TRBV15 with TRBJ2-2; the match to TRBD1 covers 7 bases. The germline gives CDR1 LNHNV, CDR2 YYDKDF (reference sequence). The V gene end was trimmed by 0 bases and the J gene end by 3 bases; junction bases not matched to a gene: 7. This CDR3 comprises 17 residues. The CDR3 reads CATSRDQTGWDTGELFF. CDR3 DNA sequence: TGTGCCACCAGCAGAGACCAGACAGGGTGGGACACCGGGGAGCTGTTTTTT.

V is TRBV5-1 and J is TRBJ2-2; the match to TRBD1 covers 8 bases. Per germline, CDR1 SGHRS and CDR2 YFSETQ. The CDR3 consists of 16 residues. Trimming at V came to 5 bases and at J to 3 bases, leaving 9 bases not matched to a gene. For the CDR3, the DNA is TGCGCCAGCAGATCCCCAGGGGGCGCGGACACCGGGGAGCTGTTTTTT. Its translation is CASRSPGGADTGELFF.

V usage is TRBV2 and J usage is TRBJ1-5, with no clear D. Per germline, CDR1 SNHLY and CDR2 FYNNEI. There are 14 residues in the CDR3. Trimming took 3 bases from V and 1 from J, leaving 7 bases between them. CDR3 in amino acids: CASSERWSNQPQHF. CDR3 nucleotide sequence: TGTGCCAGCAGTGAGAGGTGGAGCAATCAGCCCCAGCATTTT.

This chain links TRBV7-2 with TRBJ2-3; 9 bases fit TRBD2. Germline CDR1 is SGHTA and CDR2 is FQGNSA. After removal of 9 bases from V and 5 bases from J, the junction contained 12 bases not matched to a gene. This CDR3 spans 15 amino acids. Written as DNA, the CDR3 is TGTGCCAGTGGCCGAGCGGGAGGCCGCATAGATACGCAGTATTTT. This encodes CASGRAGGRIDTQYF.

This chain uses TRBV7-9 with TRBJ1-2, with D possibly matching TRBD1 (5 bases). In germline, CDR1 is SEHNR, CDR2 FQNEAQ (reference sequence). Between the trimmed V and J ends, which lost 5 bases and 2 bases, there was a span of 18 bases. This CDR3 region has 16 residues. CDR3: CASSRWRGISNYGYTF. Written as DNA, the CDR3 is TGTGCCAGCAGCCGGTGGAGGGGTATATCCAACTATGGCTACACCTTC.

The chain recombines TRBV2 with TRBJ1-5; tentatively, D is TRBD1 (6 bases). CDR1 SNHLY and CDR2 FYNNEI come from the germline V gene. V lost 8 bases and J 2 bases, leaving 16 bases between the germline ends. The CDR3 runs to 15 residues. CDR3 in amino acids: CASGTGYEGNQPQHF. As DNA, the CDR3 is TGTGCCAGCGGTACAGGGTATGAAGGCAATCAGCCCCAGCATTTT.

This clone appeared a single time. The CDR3 DNA is TGTGCCAGTAGTACGGTTACAGGGGGCGCTTTCCACGAGCAGTACTTC. Its protein product is CASSTVTGGAFHEQYF. The rearrangement links TRBV19 to TRBJ2-7; 9 positions agree with TRBD1. Unmatched junction bases numbered 12, after V lost 4 bases and J lost 5 bases. The CDR3 has 16 amino acids. In germline, CDR1 is LNHDA, CDR2 SQIVND (reference sequence).

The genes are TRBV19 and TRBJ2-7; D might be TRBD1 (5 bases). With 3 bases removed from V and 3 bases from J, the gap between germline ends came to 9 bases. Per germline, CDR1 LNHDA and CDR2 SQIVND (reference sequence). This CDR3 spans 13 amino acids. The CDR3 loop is CASSIGAIYEQYF. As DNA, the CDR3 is TGTGCCAGTAGTATTGGGGCTATCTACGAGCAGTACTTC.

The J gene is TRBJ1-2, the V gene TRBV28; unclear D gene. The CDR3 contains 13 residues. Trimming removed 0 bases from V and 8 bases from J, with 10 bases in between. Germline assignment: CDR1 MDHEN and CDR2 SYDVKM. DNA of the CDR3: TGTGCCAGCAGTTTATGGTACGGTCCCGGCTACACCTTC. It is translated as CASSLWYGPGYTF.

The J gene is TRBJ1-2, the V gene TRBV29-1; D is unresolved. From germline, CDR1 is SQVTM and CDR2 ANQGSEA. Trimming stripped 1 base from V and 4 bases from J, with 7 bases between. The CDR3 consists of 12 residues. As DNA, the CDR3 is TGCAGCGTTGAAGGCAGGATCTATGGCTACACCTTC. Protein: CSVEGRIYGYTF.

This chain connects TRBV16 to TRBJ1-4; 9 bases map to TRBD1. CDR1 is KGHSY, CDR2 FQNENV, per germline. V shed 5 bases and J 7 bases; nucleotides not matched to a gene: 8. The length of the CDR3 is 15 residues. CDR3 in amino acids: CASSYPGQGSEKLFF. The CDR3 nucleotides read TGTGCCAGCAGCTATCCGGGACAGGGAAGTGAAAAACTGTTTTTT.

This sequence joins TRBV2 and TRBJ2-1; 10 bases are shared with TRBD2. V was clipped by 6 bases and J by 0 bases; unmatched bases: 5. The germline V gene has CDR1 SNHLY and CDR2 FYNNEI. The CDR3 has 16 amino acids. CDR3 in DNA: TGTGCCAGCAGCAGGACTAGCGGCAGCTCCTACAATGAGCAGTTCTTC. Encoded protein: CASSRTSGSSYNEQFF.